The present T cell receptor beta chain was sequenced within a study of siplizumab effects on memory and regulatory T cells. The assay looked at 100,000 or so TCR templates in each sample. TCRdb's copy holds only in-frame clones and misses some; the assay was immunoSEQ multiplex PCR. This table has more than 85,000 clones, about 91% appearing once. CDR3 length: 17 residues. V gave up 2 bases and J gave up 4 bases; unmatched junction bases: 7. Germline V gene data show CDR1 as SGHRS and CDR2 as YFSETQ. Details on this clone: Antigen unknown.

Study-level points and caveats: The alloresponse seemed to draw substantially on naive T cells, which appeared more diverse than memory cells. For siplizumab cultures, the suppressive function of their proliferating Tregs was not confirmed. It was not possible to assign a naive or memory phenotype to roughly 75-96% of proliferating CD4+ or CD8+ clones.

This clonotype was obtained from a human donor in good health. Some clones in this sample may be carry-over from other donors' samples. The specimen was CD4+ T cells sorted from blood. The V and J genes are TRBV5-1 and TRBJ2-3; 13 nucleotides align to TRBD2. CDR3: CASSFGLAGERPDTQYF. The CDR3 DNA is TGCGCCAGCAGCTTTGGACTAGCGGGAGAGCGCCCAGATACGCAGTATTTT.